Below, 18 T cell receptor beta chains from the same sample are listed, as sequenced in a study of blood T cells in healthy people across ages. PCR was performed a second time for about 7 to 12 cycles using a sample-barcoded 5' primer and a J-beta primer mix. TCRdb re-derived calls from the 5' RACE reads in MiXCR, one entry per CDR3 protein. The sample has approximately 1,100,000 distinct CDR3 sequences; roughly 45% are singletons. The sequencing sample was made of blood. The receptors here all came from an older woman in good health.

The rearrangement links TRBV20-1 to TRBJ2-3; TRBD2 aligns across 12 bases. Germline assignment: CDR1 DFQATT and CDR2 SNEGSKA (reference sequence). The CDR3 contains 15 residues. V shed 4 bases, J shed 0 bases, and the junction held 2 bases outside the gene matches. The CDR3 coding sequence is TGCAGTGCTAAAGGGACTAGCGGGAGCACAGATACGCAGTATTTT. Protein: CSAKGTSGSTDTQYF.

This clonotype was seen a handful of times. V usage is TRBV3-1 and J usage is TRBJ1-1; 8 nucleotides line up with TRBD1. V was pared by 1 base and J by 4 bases, with 2 bases of the junction left unmatched. The CDR3 spans 14 residues. Germline CDR1 reads LGHDT; CDR2 reads YNNKEL (reference sequence). The CDR3 nucleotides read TGTGCCAGCAGCCAAGGGACAGGGCGCACTGAAGCTTTCTTT. This codes for CASSQGTGRTEAFF.

The rearrangement joins TRBV4-1 to TRBJ2-1, with TRBD2 matching 7 bases. The V segment lost 0 bases and the J segment 12 bases; nucleotides outside the gene matches: 11. The CDR3 consists of 15 residues. The germline V gene encodes CDR1 MGHRA and CDR2 YSYEKL. The CDR3 sequence: CASSQELAVRAGQFF. CDR3 nucleotides: TGCGCCAGCAGCCAAGAGCTAGCGGTCAGAGCTGGGCAGTTCTTC.

The chain combines TRBV12-5 with TRBJ2-7; D unclear. The J call may not be correct, given that the DNA end is closer to TRBJ2-4. The CDR3 consists of 19 residues. Germline CDR1 and CDR2: LGHNT and FRNRAP. CDR3 sequence reads: CASGLIDWVESARQNIQYF. The CDR3 DNA reads as TGTGCTAGTGGTTTGATCGATTGGGTGGAGTCGGCCCGTCAAAACATTCAGTACTTC.

V and J are TRBV29-1 and TRBJ2-1, with 7 bases matching TRBD1. The V segment lost 3 bases and the J segment 10 bases; nucleotides outside the gene matches: 6. Germline CDR1 reads SQVTM; CDR2 reads ANQGSEA. The CDR3 spans 12 residues. This CDR3 is CSVDPGGSEQFF. For the CDR3, the DNA is TGCAGCGTTGATCCAGGGGGAAGCGAGCAGTTCTTC.

Only a few counts were recorded for this clonotype. The genes are TRBV10-3 and TRBJ2-5; 7 nucleotides align to TRBD2. Germline assignment: CDR1 ENHRY and CDR2 SYGVKD. After removal of 3 bases from V and 3 bases from J, the junction contained 4 bases not matched to a gene. The CDR3 contains 14 residues. CDR3 loop: CAISENGLEETQYF. The CDR3 nucleotides read TGTGCCATCAGTGAAAATGGACTAGAAGAGACCCAGTACTTC.

The chain joins TRBV10-3 to TRBJ2-3; D perhaps matches TRBD2 (5 bases). CDR1 ENHRY and CDR2 SYGVKD come from the germline V gene. Trimming left V 4 bases short and J 8 bases short, with 10 bases between. CDR3 length: 12 amino acids. Here the CDR3 DNA reads TGTGCCATCAGTGTGTCAGGAGGTACGCAGTATTTT. Protein: CAISVSGGTQYF.

This chain uses TRBV10-3 with TRBJ2-2; 7 bases match TRBD1. The V gene's germline CDR1 is ENHRY and CDR2 SYGVKD. J lost 7 bases, V lost 10 bases, and 9 bases had no gene match. The CDR3 sequence is 13 residues long. The CDR3 sequence is CATPRGLVGELFF. The CDR3 nucleotides are TGTGCCACCCCGAGGGGGCTCGTCGGGGAGCTGTTTTTT.

About this clonotype itself: One end of the junction fails to match germline, which may point to a read error. The gene calls are TRBV6-1 and TRBJ2-7; no firm D call. CDR1 and CDR2 (germline): MNHNS, SASEGT. The CDR3 is made up of 13 amino acids. The DNA for the CDR3 is TGTGCCAGCAGGGAAGACGCGAGCTACGAGCAGTACTTC. This gives the protein CASREDASYEQYF.

The CDR3 DNA follows: TGTGCCTGGAGTAAGGCGGTTAGCACAGATACGCAGTATTTT. Translated, it gives CAWSKAVSTDTQYF. The chain carries TRBV30 and TRBJ2-3, with D hard to call. Germline CDR1 is GTSNPN and CDR2 is SVGIG (reference sequence). Trimming removed 2 bases at V and 0 bases at J, with 9 bases between. This CDR3 is built from 14 residues.

V usage is TRBV24-1 and J usage is TRBJ2-7; D call uncertain. This CDR3 region has 14 residues. V was trimmed by 2 bases and J by 8 bases, leaving 15 bases between them. Germline V lookup: CDR1 KGHDR, CDR2 SFDVKD. CDR3 protein: CATSDSVWGSQQYF. CDR3 DNA: TGTGCCACCAGTGATTCCGTGTGGGGATCCCAGCAGTACTTC.

The chain recombines TRBV27 with TRBJ2-1, with TRBD2 matching 9 bases. After removal of 2 bases from V and 14 bases from J, the junction contained 7 bases not matched to a gene. Germline V gene sequence: CDR1 MNHEY, CDR2 SMNVEV (reference sequence). The CDR3 totals 13 residues. The CDR3 nucleotides are TGTGCCAGCAGTTTAAGAGTGGCTAGCGGGGAGTTCTTC. Translating gives CASSLRVASGEFF.

This clonotype occurred a few times. This chain connects TRBV12-3 or TRBV12-4 to TRBJ2-4, with 8 bases matching TRBD2. The J call may be faulty, since TRBJ2-5 better matches the DNA end. The CDR3 has 12 amino acids. In nucleotides, the CDR3 is TGTGCCAGTGGGACTAGGACGGAGACCCAGTACTTC. It codes for CASGTRTETQYF.

The chain is built from TRBV5-1 and TRBJ2-1, with TRBD1 as a possible D gene (6 bases). With 2 bases removed from V and 8 bases from J, the gap between germline ends came to 11 bases. CDR1 is SGHRS and CDR2 is YFSETQ in the germline V gene. CDR3 size: 13 residues. The CDR3 loop reads CASSLRQDHEQFF. CDR3 nucleotides: TGCGCCAGCAGCTTAAGACAGGACCATGAGCAGTTCTTC. Based on the CDR3 plus reference TRBV5-1 and TRBJ2-1, the full variable domain is KAGVTQTPRYLIKTRGQQVTLSCSPISGHRSVSWYQQTPGQGLQFLFEYFSETQRNKGNFPGRFSGRQFSNSRSEMNVSTLELGDSALYLCASSLRQDHEQFFGPGTRLTVL.

The chain carries TRBV29-1 and TRBJ1-2; unclear D gene. The germline gives CDR1 SQVTM, CDR2 ANQGSEA. V was shortened by 0 bases and J by 3 bases, with 11 bases between the two germline ends. The CDR3 sequence is 14 residues long. The CDR3 DNA reads as TGCAGCGTTGAAGATCCAGATCTTGACTATGGCTACACCTTC. This codes for CSVEDPDLDYGYTF. Filled out from reference TRBV29-1 and TRBJ1-2, the complete variable domain reads SAVISQKPSRDICQRGTSLTIQCQVDSQVTMMFWYRQQPGQSLTLIATANQGSEATYESGFVIDKFPISRPNLTFSTLTVSNMSPEDSSIYLCSVEDPDLDYGYTFGSGTRLTVV.

CDR3 nucleotide sequence: TGTGCCAGCAGTTCAGGACAGGTCGCGAACACTGAAGCTTTCTTT. This encodes CASSSGQVANTEAFF. The chain couples TRBV12-3 or TRBV12-4 to TRBJ1-1; 7 bases agree with TRBD1. The CDR3 runs to 15 residues. Unmatched junction bases numbered 6, after V lost 4 bases and J lost 1 base.

This clonotype was counted many times. The chain combines TRBV28 with TRBJ1-5; no definite D call. Deletions cut 6 bases from V and 0 bases from J, with 9 bases between. The CDR3 loop spans 14 amino acids. Germline loops: CDR1 MDHEN, CDR2 SYDVKM. This chain's CDR3 is CASSQGGSNQPQHF. For the CDR3, the DNA is TGTGCCAGCAGCCAAGGCGGTAGCAATCAGCCCCAGCATTTT.

V is TRBV2 and J is TRBJ2-1, with D possibly TRBD2 on 6 matching bases. Germline V gene lookup returns CDR1 SNHLY and CDR2 FYNNEI. The V end was cut by 5 bases, the J end by 7 bases, with 12 bases between. The CDR3 sequence is 13 residues long. CDR3 protein: CASSPGTQNEQFF. In DNA form, the CDR3 reads TGTGCCAGCAGTCCCGGGACTCAAAATGAGCAGTTCTTC.